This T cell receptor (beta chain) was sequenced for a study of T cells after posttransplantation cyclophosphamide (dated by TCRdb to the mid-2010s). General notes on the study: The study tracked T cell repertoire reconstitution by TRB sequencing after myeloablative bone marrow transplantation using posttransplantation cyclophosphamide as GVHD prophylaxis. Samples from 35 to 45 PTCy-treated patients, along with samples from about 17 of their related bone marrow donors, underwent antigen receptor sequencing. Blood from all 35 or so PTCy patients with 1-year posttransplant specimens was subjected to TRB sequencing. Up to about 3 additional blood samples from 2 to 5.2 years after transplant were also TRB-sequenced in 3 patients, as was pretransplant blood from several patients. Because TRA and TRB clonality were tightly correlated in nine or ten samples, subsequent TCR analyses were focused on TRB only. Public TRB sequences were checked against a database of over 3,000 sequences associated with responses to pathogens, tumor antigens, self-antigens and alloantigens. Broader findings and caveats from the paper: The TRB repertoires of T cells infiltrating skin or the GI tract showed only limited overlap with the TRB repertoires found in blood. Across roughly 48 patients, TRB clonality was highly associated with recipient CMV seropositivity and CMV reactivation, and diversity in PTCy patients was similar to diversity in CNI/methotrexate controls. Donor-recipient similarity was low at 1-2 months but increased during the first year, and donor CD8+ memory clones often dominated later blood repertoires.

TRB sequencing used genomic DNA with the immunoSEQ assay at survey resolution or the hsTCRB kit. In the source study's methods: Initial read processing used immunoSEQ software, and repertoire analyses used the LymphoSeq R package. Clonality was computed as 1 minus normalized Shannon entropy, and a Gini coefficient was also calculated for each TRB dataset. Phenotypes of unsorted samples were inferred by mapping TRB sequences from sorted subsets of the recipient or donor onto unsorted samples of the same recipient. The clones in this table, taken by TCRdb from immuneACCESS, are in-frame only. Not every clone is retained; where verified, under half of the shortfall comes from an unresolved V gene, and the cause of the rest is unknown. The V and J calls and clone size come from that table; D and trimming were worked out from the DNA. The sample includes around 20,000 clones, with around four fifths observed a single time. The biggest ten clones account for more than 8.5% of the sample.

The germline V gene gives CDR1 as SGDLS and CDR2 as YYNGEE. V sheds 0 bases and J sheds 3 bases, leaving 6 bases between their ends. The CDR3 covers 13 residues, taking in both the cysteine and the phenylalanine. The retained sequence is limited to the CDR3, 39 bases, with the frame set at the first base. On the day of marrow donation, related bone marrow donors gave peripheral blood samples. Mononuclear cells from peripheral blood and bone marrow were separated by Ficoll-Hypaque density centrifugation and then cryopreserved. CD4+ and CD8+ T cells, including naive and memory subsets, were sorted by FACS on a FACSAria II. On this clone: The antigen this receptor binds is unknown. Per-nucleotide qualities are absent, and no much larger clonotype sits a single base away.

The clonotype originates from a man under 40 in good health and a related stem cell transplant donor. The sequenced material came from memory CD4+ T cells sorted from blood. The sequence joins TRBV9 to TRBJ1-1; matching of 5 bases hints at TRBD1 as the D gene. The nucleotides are TGTGCCAGCAGCGTAGCAGGGTACACTGAAGCTTTCTTT. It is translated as CASSVAGYTEAFF.